These T cell receptor beta chains were read from a single sample in a study of follicular helper T cells after annual influenza vaccination. Sequenced by immunoSEQ multiplex PCR; TCRdb stores in-frame clones only, minus some. The table has 1,500 to 2,000 clones, approximately 88% seen once; the top ten hold 3.5% to 4.5%. Sequenced here: CXCR5+ CD38- circulating T follicular helper cells from blood, sampled on the day of influenza vaccination. All receptors derive from an adult who received the influenza vaccine. CDR3s include the opening cysteine and the closing phenylalanine or tryptophan. The order of the fields is CDR3 protein, CDR3 DNA, J gene, clone size, V gene, D gene. The D gene is left open where the match is weak. Part of the rows lack a size; the others show once, few, many or a class for expanded clones.

CDR3 protein: CASSALQGSSTDTQYF
CDR3 DNA: TGTGCCAGCAGTGCACTACAGGGATCTAGCACAGATACGCAGTATTTT
J gene: TRBJ2-3
clone size: .
V gene: TRBV6-1
D gene: .

CDR3 protein: CASSLGHSNTGELFF
CDR3 DNA: TGTGCCAGCAGCTTGGGACATAGTAACACCGGGGAGCTGTTTTTT
J gene: TRBJ2-2
clone size: once
V gene: TRBV7-8
D gene: .

CDR3 protein: CASSQELAFTDTQYF
CDR3 DNA: TGTGCCAGCAGCCAAGAGCTAGCGTTCACAGATACGCAGTATTTT
J gene: TRBJ2-3
clone size: .
V gene: TRBV4-2
D gene: .

CDR3 protein: CASSQLRVTNEKLFF
CDR3 DNA: TGTGCCAGCAGCCAACTCAGGGTAACTAATGAAAAACTGTTTTTT
J gene: TRBJ1-4
clone size: .
V gene: TRBV14
D gene: .

CDR3 protein: CASRKGASTDTQYF
CDR3 DNA: TGTGCCAGCAGAAAAGGGGCTAGCACAGATACGCAGTATTTT
J gene: TRBJ2-3
clone size: .
V gene: TRBV7-9
D gene: .

CDR3 protein: CASSPPAYEQYF
CDR3 DNA: TGTGCCAGCTCACCACCTGCCTACGAGCAGTACTTC
J gene: TRBJ2-7
clone size: few
V gene: TRBV18
D gene: .

CDR3 protein: CASSPPDRGKEKLFF
CDR3 DNA: TGTGCCAGCTCACCCCCGGACAGGGGGAAGGAAAAACTGTTTTTT
J gene: TRBJ1-4
clone size: .
V gene: TRBV18
D gene: TRBD1

CDR3 protein: CASSSYSGFTDTQYF
CDR3 DNA: TGTGCCAGCAGCTCTTACTCCGGGTTTACAGATACGCAGTATTTT
J gene: TRBJ2-3
clone size: once
V gene: TRBV7-9
D gene: .

CDR3 protein: CASSPEGNYGYTF
CDR3 DNA: TGTGCCAGCTCACCTGAGGGGAACTATGGCTACACCTTC
J gene: TRBJ1-2
clone size: .
V gene: TRBV18
D gene: .

CDR3 protein: CASRNGPNTGELFF
CDR3 DNA: TGTGCCAGCAGGAACGGGCCGAACACCGGGGAGCTGTTTTTT
J gene: TRBJ2-2
clone size: .
V gene: TRBV6-1
D gene: .

CDR3 protein: CASSRAPRDSDTQYF
CDR3 DNA: TGTGCCAGCAGCCGAGCCCCACGGGACTCAGATACGCAGTATTTT
J gene: TRBJ2-3
clone size: .
V gene: TRBV11-2
D gene: .

CDR3 protein: CASSIWTSGRVNEQFF
CDR3 DNA: TGTGCCAGCAGCATCTGGACTAGCGGGAGGGTCAATGAGCAGTTCTTC
J gene: TRBJ2-1
clone size: once
V gene: TRBV7-8
D gene: TRBD2

CDR3 protein: CATSRDGSGTDTQYF
CDR3 DNA: TGTGCCACCAGCAGAGATGGGAGCGGCACAGATACGCAGTATTTT
J gene: TRBJ2-3
clone size: .
V gene: TRBV15
D gene: .

CDR3 protein: CSVDWASGSFGRQETQYF
CDR3 DNA: TGCAGCGTTGACTGGGCTAGCGGGAGTTTCGGCCGACAAGAGACCCAGTACTTC
J gene: TRBJ2-5
clone size: .
V gene: TRBV29-1
D gene: TRBD2

CDR3 protein: CASSLGQYGYTF
CDR3 DNA: TGTGCCAGCAGTTTAGGACAGTATGGCTACACCTTC
J gene: TRBJ1-2
clone size: .
V gene: TRBV28
D gene: .

CDR3 protein: CASSPRGTGITEAFF
CDR3 DNA: TGTGCCAGCAGCCCCCGCGGGACAGGGATCACTGAAGCTTTCTTT
J gene: TRBJ1-1
clone size: few
V gene: TRBV28
D gene: TRBD1